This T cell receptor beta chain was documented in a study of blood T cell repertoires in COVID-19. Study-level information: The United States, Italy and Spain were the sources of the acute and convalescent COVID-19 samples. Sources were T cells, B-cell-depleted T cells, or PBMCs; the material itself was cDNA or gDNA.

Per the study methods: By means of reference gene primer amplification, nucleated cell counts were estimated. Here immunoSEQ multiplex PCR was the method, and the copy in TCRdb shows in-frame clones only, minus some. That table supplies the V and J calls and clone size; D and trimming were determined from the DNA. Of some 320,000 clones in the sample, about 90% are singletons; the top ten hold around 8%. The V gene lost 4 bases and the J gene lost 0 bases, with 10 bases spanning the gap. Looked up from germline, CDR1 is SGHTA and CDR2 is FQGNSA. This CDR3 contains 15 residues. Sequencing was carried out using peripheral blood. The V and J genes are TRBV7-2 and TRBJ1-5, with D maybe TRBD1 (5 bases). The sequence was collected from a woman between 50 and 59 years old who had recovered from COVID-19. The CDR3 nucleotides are TGTGCCAGCAGCTCAACGACAGCTAGCAATCAGCCCCAGCATTTT. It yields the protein CASSSTTASNQPQHF.